A selection of T cell receptor beta chains follows, all from one sample in a study of blood T cell repertoires in COVID-19. The data were produced by immunoSEQ multiplex PCR, yet TCRdb's version contains in-frame clones alone and is incomplete. This sample has approximately 210,000 clones; more than 85% occur once, and the top ten carry approximately 0.69%. Specimen: peripheral blood. The receptor source for this set is a man aged 35 to 55 with acute or convalescent COVID-19. Both conserved end residues are part of each CDR3. Each record gives: D gene, clone size, J gene, V gene, CDR3 DNA, CDR3 protein. A D gene is named only where the DNA matches it firmly. Not all rows give a size; the values are once, few, many and, for expanded clones, a class.

TRBD2 | NA | TRBJ2-3 | TRBV7-2 | TGTGCCAGCAGCTTAGCTGCTAGCGGGGCCACAGATACGCAGTATTTT | CASSLAASGATDTQYF
NA | NA | TRBJ1-6 | TRBV30 | TGTGCCTGGAGTGTAGGGGCTTCACCCCTCCACTTT | CAWSVGASPLHF
NA | NA | TRBJ2-7 | TRBV28 | TGTGCCAGCAGTTTTAGAATTTCGGCAGGGACCTACGAGCAGTACTTC | CASSFRISAGTYEQYF
NA | NA | TRBJ1-4 | TRBV6-5 | TGTGCCAGCAGTCCCGTGAGGTATGCGACTGAAAAACTGTTTTTT | CASSPVRYATEKLFF
NA | NA | TRBJ1-4 | TRBV7-2 | TGTGCCAGCAGCCCTCGTCAGGGGCCTTATAATGAAAAACTGTTTTTT | CASSPRQGPYNEKLFF
NA | few | TRBJ2-2 | TRBV7-9 | TGTGCCAGCAGCTTACAGGGATCCGGGGAGCTGTTTTTT | CASSLQGSGELFF
NA | NA | TRBJ1-3 | TRBV6-5 | TGTGCCAGCAGTTCGGTCGGGATGGCTGGAAACACCATATATTTT | CASSSVGMAGNTIYF
NA | NA | TRBJ1-5 | TRBV27 | TGTGCCAGCAGCTCGTGGGGCGGCGGCAATCAGCCCCAGCATTTT | CASSSWGGGNQPQHF
NA | NA | TRBJ2-7 | TRBV18 | TGTGCCAGCTCCCCCCTGGTGGGTCAGGGGCCAGTCGAGCAGTACTTC | CASSPLVGQGPVEQYF
TRBD1 | NA | TRBJ2-5 | TRBV10-3 | TGTGCCACCCTCGGGACAGGACAAGAGACCCAGTACTTC | CATLGTGQETQYF
TRBD1 | NA | TRBJ2-3 | TRBV27 | TGTGCCAGCAGTCCGTCCGGATTACAGGGGTTATTCACAGATACGCAGTATTTT | CASSPSGLQGLFTDTQYF
NA | NA | TRBJ1-1 | TRBV28 | TGTGCCAGCACCTCTTTGAACACTGAAGCTTTCTTT | CASTSLNTEAFF
TRBD1 | NA | TRBJ2-5 | TRBV27 | TGTGCCAGCAGTTTAAGGCAGGGGGCAGGGGAAGAGACCCAGTACTTC | CASSLRQGAGEETQYF